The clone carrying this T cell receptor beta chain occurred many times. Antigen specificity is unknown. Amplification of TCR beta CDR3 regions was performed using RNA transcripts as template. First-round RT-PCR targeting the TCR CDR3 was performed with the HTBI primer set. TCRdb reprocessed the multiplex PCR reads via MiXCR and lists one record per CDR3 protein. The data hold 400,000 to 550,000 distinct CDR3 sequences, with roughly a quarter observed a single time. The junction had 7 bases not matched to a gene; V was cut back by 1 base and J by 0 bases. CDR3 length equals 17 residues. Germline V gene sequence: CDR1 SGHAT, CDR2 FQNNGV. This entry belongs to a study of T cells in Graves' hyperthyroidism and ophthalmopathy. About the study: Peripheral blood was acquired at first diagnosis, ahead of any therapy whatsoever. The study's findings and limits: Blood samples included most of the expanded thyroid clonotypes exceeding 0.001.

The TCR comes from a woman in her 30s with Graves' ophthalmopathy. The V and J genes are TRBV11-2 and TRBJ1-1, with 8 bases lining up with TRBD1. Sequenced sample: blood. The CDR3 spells CASSLGRGRVVNTEAFF. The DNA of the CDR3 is TGTGCCAGCAGCTTAGGCAGGGGGCGCGTAGTGAACACTGAAGCTTTCTTT. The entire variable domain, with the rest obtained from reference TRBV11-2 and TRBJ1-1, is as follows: EAGVAQSPRYKIIEKRQSVAFWCNPISGHATLYWYQQILGQGPKLLIQFQNNGVVDDSQLPKDRFSAERLKGVDSTLKIQPAKLEDSAVYLCASSLGRGRVVNTEAFFGQGTRLTVV.